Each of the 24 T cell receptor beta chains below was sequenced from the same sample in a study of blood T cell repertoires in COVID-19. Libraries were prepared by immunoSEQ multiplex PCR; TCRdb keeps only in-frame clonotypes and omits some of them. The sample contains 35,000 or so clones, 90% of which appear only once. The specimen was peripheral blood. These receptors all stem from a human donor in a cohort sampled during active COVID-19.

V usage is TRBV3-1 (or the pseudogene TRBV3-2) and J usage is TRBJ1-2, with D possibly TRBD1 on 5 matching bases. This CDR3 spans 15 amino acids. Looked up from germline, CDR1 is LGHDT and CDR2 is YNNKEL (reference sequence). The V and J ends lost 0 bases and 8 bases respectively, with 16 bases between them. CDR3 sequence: CASSQEGLRGRGYTF. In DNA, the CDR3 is TGTGCCAGCAGCCAAGAGGGGCTGAGAGGGAGGGGCTACACCTTC.

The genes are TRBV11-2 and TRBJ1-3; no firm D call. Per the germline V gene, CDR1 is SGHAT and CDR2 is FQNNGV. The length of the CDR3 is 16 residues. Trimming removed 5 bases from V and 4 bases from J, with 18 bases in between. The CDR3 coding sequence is TGTGCCAGCAGCCCGCGGGAGCGGCAGCTGGGAAACACCATATATTTT. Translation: CASSPRERQLGNTIYF.

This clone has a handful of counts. CDR3 DNA: TGTGCCAGCAGCTTAGTCCTTTCACCCCTCCACTTT. It specifies CASSLVLSPLHF. This sequence joins TRBV7-9 and TRBJ1-6; the D is unclear. V gave up 1 base and J gave up 9 bases, with 4 bases separating them. The germline CDR1 and CDR2 sequences are SEHNR and FQNEAQ (reference sequence). This CDR3 is 12 amino acids long.

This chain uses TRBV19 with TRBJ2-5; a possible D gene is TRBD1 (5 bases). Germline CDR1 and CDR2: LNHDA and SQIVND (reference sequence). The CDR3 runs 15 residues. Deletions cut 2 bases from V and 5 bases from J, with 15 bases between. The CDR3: CASSINSGFAETQYF. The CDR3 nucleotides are TGTGCCAGTAGTATAAACTCAGGGTTCGCGGAGACCCAGTACTTC.

The CDR3 spells CSATPGQGRREQYF. CDR3 DNA sequence: TGCAGCGCCACTCCGGGACAGGGAAGACGCGAGCAGTACTTC. The chain links TRBV29-1 to TRBJ2-7; 9 nucleotides match TRBD1. Trimming took 7 bases from V and 6 from J; bases not matched to a gene: 13. Germline V lookup: CDR1 SQVTM, CDR2 ANQGSEA. The CDR3 covers 14 residues.

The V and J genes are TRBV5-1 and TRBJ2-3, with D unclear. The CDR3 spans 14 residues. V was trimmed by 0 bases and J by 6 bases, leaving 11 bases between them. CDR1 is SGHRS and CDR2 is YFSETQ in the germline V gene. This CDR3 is CASSLAAGPDTQYF. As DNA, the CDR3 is TGCGCCAGCAGCTTGGCTGCTGGGCCCGATACGCAGTATTTT. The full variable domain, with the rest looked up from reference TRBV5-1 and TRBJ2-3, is KAGVTQTPRYLIKTRGQQVTLSCSPISGHRSVSWYQQTPGQGLQFLFEYFSETQRNKGNFPGRFSGRQFSNSRSEMNVSTLELGDSALYLCASSLAAGPDTQYFGPGTRLTVL.

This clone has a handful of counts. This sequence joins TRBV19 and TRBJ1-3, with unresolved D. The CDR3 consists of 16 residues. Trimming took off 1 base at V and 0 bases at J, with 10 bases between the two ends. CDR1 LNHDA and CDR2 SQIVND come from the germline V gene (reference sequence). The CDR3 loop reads CASSIATSTSGNTIYF. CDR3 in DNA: TGTGCCAGTAGTATAGCTACGAGCACCTCTGGAAACACCATATATTTT.

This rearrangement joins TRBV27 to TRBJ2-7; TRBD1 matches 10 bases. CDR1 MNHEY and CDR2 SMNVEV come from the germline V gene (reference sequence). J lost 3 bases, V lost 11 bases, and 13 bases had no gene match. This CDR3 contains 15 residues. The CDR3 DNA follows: TGTGCCGCAAGGGGGGCCGGGACAGGGGACTACGAGCAGTACTTC. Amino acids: CAARGAGTGDYEQYF.

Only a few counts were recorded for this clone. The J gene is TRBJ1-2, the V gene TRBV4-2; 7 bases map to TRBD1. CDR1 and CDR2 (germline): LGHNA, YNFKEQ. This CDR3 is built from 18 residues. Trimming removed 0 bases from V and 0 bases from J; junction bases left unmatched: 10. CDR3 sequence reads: CASSQDPTGQVANYGYTF. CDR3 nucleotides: TGTGCCAGCAGCCAAGATCCCACCGGACAGGTTGCTAACTATGGCTACACCTTC.

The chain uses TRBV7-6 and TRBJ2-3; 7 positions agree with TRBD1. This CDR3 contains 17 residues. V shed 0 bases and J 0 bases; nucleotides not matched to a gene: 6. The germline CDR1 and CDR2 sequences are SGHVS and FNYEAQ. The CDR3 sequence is CASSLAPPRGSTDTQYF. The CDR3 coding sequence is TGTGCCAGCAGCTTAGCGCCCCCCAGGGGGAGCACAGATACGCAGTATTTT.

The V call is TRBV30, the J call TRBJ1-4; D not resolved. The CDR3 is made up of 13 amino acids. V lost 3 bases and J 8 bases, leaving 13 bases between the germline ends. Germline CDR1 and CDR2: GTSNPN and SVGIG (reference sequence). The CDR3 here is CAWSAVAREKLFF. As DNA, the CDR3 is TGTGCCTGGAGCGCAGTGGCGCGGGAAAAACTGTTTTTT.

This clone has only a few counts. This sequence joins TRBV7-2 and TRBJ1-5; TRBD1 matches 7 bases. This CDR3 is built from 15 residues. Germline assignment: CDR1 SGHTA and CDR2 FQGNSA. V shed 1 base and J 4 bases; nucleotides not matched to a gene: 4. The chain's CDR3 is CASSLGAGGNQPQHF. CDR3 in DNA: TGTGCCAGCAGCTTAGGGGCAGGGGGAAATCAGCCCCAGCATTTT.

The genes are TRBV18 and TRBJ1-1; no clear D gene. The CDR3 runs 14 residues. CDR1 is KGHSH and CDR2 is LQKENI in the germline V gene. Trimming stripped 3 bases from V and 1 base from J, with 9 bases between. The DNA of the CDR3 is TGTGCCAGCTCACCTGAGAGAGGGAACACTGAAGCTTTCTTT. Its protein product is CASSPERGNTEAFF.

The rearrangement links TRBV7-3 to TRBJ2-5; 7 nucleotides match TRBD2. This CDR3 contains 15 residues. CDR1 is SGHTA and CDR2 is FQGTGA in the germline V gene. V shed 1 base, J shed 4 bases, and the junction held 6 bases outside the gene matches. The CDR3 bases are TGTGCCAGCAGCTTAATGGCGGGAGTCGGAGAGACCCAGTACTTC. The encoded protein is CASSLMAGVGETQYF. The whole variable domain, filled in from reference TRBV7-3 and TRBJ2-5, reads GAGVSQTPSNKVTEKGKYVELRCDPISGHTALYWYRQSLGQGPEFLIYFQGTGAADDSGLPNDRFFAVRPEGSVSTLKIQRTERGDSAVYLCASSLMAGVGETQYFGPGTRLLVL.

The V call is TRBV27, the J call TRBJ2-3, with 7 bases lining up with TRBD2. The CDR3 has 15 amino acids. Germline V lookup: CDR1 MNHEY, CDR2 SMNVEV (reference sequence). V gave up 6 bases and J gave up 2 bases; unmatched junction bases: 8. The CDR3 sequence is CASRNGRLVTDTQYF. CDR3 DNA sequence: TGTGCCAGCAGAAACGGGAGGTTGGTCACAGATACGCAGTATTTT.

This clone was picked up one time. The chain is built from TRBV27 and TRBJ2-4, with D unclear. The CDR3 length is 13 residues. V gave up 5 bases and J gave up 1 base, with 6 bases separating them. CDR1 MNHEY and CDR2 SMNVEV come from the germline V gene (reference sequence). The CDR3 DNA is TGTGCCAGCAGTACGGAGGCCAAAAACATTCAGTACTTC. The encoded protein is CASSTEAKNIQYF.

The CDR3 DNA is TGTGCCAGCAGTTTAAACCAGTGGGCGACCCAGTACTTC. Protein: CASSLNQWATQYF. The chain combines TRBV12-3 or TRBV12-4 with TRBJ2-5, with unresolved D. Between the trimmed V and J ends, which lost 2 bases and 7 bases, there was a span of 11 bases. The CDR3 sequence is 13 residues long.

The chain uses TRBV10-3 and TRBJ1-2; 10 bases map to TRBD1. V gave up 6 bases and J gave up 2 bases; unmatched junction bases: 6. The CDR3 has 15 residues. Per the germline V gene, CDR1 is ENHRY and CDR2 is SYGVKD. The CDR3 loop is CAIRDPGQGNYGYTF. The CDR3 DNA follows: TGTGCCATCAGGGACCCGGGACAGGGGAACTATGGCTACACCTTC.

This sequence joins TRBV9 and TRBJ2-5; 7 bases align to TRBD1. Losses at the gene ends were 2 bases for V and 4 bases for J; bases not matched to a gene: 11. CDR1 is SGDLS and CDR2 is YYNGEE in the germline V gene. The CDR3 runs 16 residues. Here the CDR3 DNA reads TGTGCCAGCAGCGTCTCGAGCAAGGGGGCTTCAGAGACCCAGTACTTC. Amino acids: CASSVSSKGASETQYF.

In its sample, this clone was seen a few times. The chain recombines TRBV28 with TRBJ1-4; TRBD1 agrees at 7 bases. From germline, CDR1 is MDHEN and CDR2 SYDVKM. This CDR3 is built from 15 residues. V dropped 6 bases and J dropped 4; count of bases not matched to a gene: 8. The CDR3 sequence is CASSPGQAYNEKLFF. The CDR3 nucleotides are TGTGCCAGCAGCCCAGGACAGGCTTATAATGAAAAACTGTTTTTT.

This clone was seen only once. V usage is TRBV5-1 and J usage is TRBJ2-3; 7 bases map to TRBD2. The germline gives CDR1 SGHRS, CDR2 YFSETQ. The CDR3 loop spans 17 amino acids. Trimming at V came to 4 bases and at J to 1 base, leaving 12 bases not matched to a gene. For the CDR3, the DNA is TGCGCCAGCAGCCTATCTAGCGGATTCAGTGGCACAGATACGCAGTATTTT. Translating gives CASSLSSGFSGTDTQYF.

The DNA for the CDR3 is TGTGCCAGCAGTAGGTGGGGGCCTAACACTGAAGCTTTCTTT. As protein: CASSRWGPNTEAFF. The gene calls are TRBV6-5 and TRBJ1-1; a possible D gene is TRBD1 (6 bases). V lost 5 bases to trimming and J lost 2 bases, with 12 bases between them. The CDR3 spans 14 residues. CDR1 and CDR2 from the germline V gene are MNHEY and SVGAGI.

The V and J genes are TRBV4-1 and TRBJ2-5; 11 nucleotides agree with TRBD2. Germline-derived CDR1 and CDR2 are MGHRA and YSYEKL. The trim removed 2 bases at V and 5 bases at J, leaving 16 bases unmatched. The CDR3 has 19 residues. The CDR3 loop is CASSQMMVISGRARETQYF. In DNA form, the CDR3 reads TGCGCCAGCAGCCAAATGATGGTTATTAGCGGGAGGGCCCGGGAGACCCAGTACTTC.

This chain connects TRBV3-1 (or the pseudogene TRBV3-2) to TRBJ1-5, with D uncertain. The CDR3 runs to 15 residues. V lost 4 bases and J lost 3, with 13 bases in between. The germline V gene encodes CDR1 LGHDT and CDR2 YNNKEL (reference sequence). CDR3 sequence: CASSPDAGVNQPQHF. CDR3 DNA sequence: TGTGCCAGCAGCCCCGACGCGGGTGTCAATCAGCCCCAGCATTTT.